A selection of T cell receptor beta chains follows, all from one sample in a study of cytomegalovirus exposure and HLA in healthy donors. The protocol was immunoSEQ multiplex PCR, while the TCRdb copy is restricted to in-frame clones and leaves out a portion. Of about 200,000 clones in the sample, under 85% were seen once. Sequences were obtained from PBMCs. The receptors were gathered from a man aged 45-65 years in good health and CMV-seronegative. Each CDR3 is given with its conserved first and last residue. Fields, in order: CDR3 length, J gene, clone size, D gene, V gene, CDR3 protein, CDR3 DNA. The D gene is left open where the match is weak. Some rows mark clone size as missing; the rest say once, few, many or name a class of expanded clone.

length: 12; J: TRBJ2-3; size: .; D: .; V: TRBV11-3; CDR3: CASSSVTDTQYF; DNA: TGTGCCAGCAGCTCCGTGACAGATACGCAGTATTTT
length: 16; J: TRBJ2-7; size: once; D: TRBD1; V: TRBV10-3; CDR3: CAISESRTGDSYEQYF; DNA: TGTGCCATCAGTGAGTCGCGGACAGGCGATAGTTACGAGCAGTACTTC
length: 14; J: TRBJ2-1; size: .; D: TRBD2; V: TRBV9; CDR3: CASSVSSGSNEQFF; DNA: TGTGCCAGCAGCGTATCTAGCGGGAGCAATGAGCAGTTCTTC
length: 13; J: TRBJ1-2; size: .; D: .; V: TRBV5-4; CDR3: CASSGDGIYGYTF; DNA: TGTGCCAGCAGCGGAGACGGGATCTATGGCTACACCTTC
length: 15; J: TRBJ2-3; size: .; D: TRBD2; V: TRBV5-5; CDR3: CASSSLAGVPDTQYF; DNA: TGTGCCAGCAGCTCGTTAGCGGGAGTTCCGGATACGCAGTATTTT
length: 13; J: TRBJ2-5; size: .; D: .; V: TRBV6-6; CDR3: CASRARDQETQYF; DNA: TGTGCCAGCAGGGCCAGGGACCAAGAGACCCAGTACTTC
length: 15; J: TRBJ1-4; size: .; D: .; V: TRBV19; CDR3: CASRREALTNEKLFF; DNA: TGTGCCAGTAGAAGGGAGGCCTTGACTAATGAAAAACTGTTTTTT
length: 14; J: TRBJ2-7; size: .; D: TRBD2; V: TRBV5-6; CDR3: CATSPAGRAYEQYF; DNA: TGTGCCACCTCCCCCGCAGGGAGGGCCTACGAGCAGTACTTC
length: 15; J: TRBJ2-7; size: .; D: .; V: TRBV6-5; CDR3: CASSWGSRTPEEQYF; DNA: TGTGCCAGCAGTTGGGGTAGCAGGACACCTGAAGAGCAGTACTTC
length: 16; J: TRBJ2-2; size: .; D: TRBD1; V: TRBV25-1; CDR3: CASSDPGQGDTGELFF; DNA: TGTGCCAGCAGTGATCCCGGACAGGGTGACACCGGGGAGCTGTTTTTT
length: 13; J: TRBJ1-5; size: .; D: .; V: TRBV5-1; CDR3: CASSPDSNQPQHF; DNA: TGCGCCAGCAGCCCGGACAGTAATCAGCCCCAGCATTTT
length: 13; J: TRBJ2-5; size: .; D: .; V: TRBV30; CDR3: CAWSVEFGETQYF; DNA: TGTGCCTGGAGTGTTGAGTTTGGAGAGACCCAGTACTTC
length: 18; J: TRBJ2-2; size: few; D: TRBD2; V: TRBV7-8; CDR3: CASSLLTSGRASGGELFF; DNA: TGTGCCAGCAGCTTGCTAACTAGCGGGAGGGCCTCTGGCGGGGAGCTGTTTTTT
length: 13; J: TRBJ1-5; size: .; D: .; V: TRBV28; CDR3: CATTRGPNQPQHF; DNA: TGTGCCACCACTCGAGGGCCAAATCAGCCCCAGCATTTT
length: 16; J: TRBJ2-3; size: .; D: TRBD1; V: TRBV27; CDR3: CASSLDRTYSTDTQYF; DNA: TGTGCCAGCAGTCTGGACAGGACTTATTCCACAGATACGCAGTATTTT
length: 13; J: TRBJ1-5; size: .; D: .; V: TRBV6-6; CDR3: CASSYRGNQPQHF; DNA: TGTGCCAGCAGTTACAGGGGAAACCAGCCCCAGCATTTT
length: 17; J: TRBJ2-2; size: .; D: TRBD2; V: TRBV5-1; CDR3: CASSLGGLAMNTGELFF; DNA: TGCGCCAGCAGCTTGGGAGGACTAGCCATGAACACCGGGGAGCTGTTTTTT
length: 15; J: TRBJ2-1; size: .; D: TRBD2; V: TRBV2; CDR3: CASSEGNSGIDEQFF; DNA: TGTGCCAGCAGTGAAGGTAATAGCGGGATTGATGAGCAGTTCTTC
length: 15; J: TRBJ2-7; size: few; D: .; V: TRBV11-2; CDR3: CASSLSPAGMYEQYF; DNA: TGTGCCAGCAGCCTTAGCCCCGCCGGGATGTACGAGCAGTACTTC
length: 13; J: TRBJ2-7; size: .; D: .; V: TRBV19; CDR3: CASSAGLSYEQYF; DNA: TGTGCCAGTAGTGCGGGACTCTCCTACGAGCAGTACTTC
length: 13; J: TRBJ2-7; size: .; D: .; V: TRBV5-1; CDR3: CASSLEHPYEQYF; DNA: TGCGCCAGCAGCTTGGAACATCCCTACGAGCAGTACTTC
length: 17; J: TRBJ2-5; size: .; D: TRBD2; V: TRBV5-4; CDR3: CASSLILLAGKKETQYF; DNA: TGTGCCAGCAGCTTGATCCTCCTAGCGGGGAAAAAAGAGACCCAGTACTTC
length: 18; J: TRBJ2-7; size: .; D: TRBD1; V: TRBV5-1; CDR3: CASSLFPLGRDRGNEQYF; DNA: TGCGCCAGCAGCTTGTTCCCACTAGGCCGGGACAGGGGAAACGAGCAGTACTTC
length: 14; J: TRBJ2-7; size: .; D: TRBD2; V: TRBV9; CDR3: CASSLSAGADEQYF; DNA: TGTGCCAGCAGCCTCTCAGCGGGAGCGGACGAGCAGTACTTC
length: 18; J: TRBJ1-5; size: .; D: .; V: TRBV6-1; CDR3: CASSEARVALLNNQPQHF; DNA: TGTGCCAGCAGTGAAGCCCGGGTCGCCCTTTTGAACAATCAGCCCCAGCATTTT
length: 16; J: TRBJ2-1; size: .; D: .; V: TRBV6-1; CDR3: CASSEGSGQPYNEQFF; DNA: TGTGCCAGCAGTGAAGGGAGCGGACAGCCCTACAATGAGCAGTTCTTC
length: 14; J: TRBJ1-5; size: once; D: .; V: TRBV6-1; CDR3: CASTRRGARGPQHF; DNA: TGTGCCAGCACCCGCCGGGGGGCCAGGGGTCCCCAGCATTTT
length: 14; J: TRBJ2-1; size: few; D: .; V: TRBV6-1; CDR3: CASSQIQVYNEQFF; DNA: TGTGCCAGCAGCCAGATACAGGTTTACAATGAGCAGTTCTTC
length: 13; J: TRBJ1-4; size: .; D: .; V: TRBV28; CDR3: CASSEGNQEKLFF; DNA: TGTGCCAGTTCCGAGGGAAATCAGGAAAAACTGTTTTTT
length: 13; J: TRBJ1-1; size: .; D: .; V: TRBV5-1; CDR3: CASSMTENTEAFF; DNA: TGCGCCAGCAGCATGACAGAGAACACTGAAGCTTTCTTT
length: 17; J: TRBJ1-5; size: once; D: TRBD1; V: TRBV27; CDR3: CASRPITGARNNQPQHF; DNA: TGTGCCAGCAGGCCCATTACAGGGGCCCGAAACAATCAGCCCCAGCATTTT
length: 13; J: TRBJ1-1; size: .; D: .; V: TRBV11-1; CDR3: CASSLTRNTEAFF; DNA: TGTGCCAGCAGCTTAACGCGTAACACTGAAGCTTTCTTT
length: 15; J: TRBJ2-1; size: .; D: TRBD2; V: TRBV6-1; CDR3: CASSERAGEGNEQFF; DNA: TGTGCCAGCAGTGAGAGAGCGGGAGAGGGGAATGAGCAGTTCTTC
length: 13; J: TRBJ2-7; size: .; D: .; V: TRBV11-2; CDR3: CASSLNRVYEQYF; DNA: TGTGCCAGCAGCTTAAACAGGGTATACGAGCAGTACTTC
length: 12; J: TRBJ2-1; size: .; D: .; V: TRBV19; CDR3: CASSLEYNEQFF; DNA: TGTGCCAGTAGCCTTGAGTACAATGAGCAGTTCTTC
length: 14; J: TRBJ2-7; size: .; D: TRBD1; V: TRBV19; CDR3: CASSFGTGGYEQYF; DNA: TGTGCCAGTAGTTTCGGGACAGGGGGCTACGAGCAGTACTTC
length: 14; J: TRBJ1-1; size: few; D: .; V: TRBV4-1; CDR3: CASSQALRSIEAFF; DNA: TGCGCCAGCAGCCAAGCCCTCCGAAGCATTGAAGCTTTCTTT
length: 15; J: TRBJ1-1; size: .; D: .; V: TRBV14; CDR3: CASSQDRQSHTEAFF; DNA: TGTGCCAGCAGCCAAGATCGACAAAGCCACACTGAAGCTTTCTTT
length: 13; J: TRBJ2-1; size: .; D: .; V: TRBV27; CDR3: CASSPTLLVEQFF; DNA: TGTGCCAGCAGCCCCACGCTCCTAGTGGAGCAGTTCTTC
length: 15; J: TRBJ1-5; size: .; D: .; V: TRBV28; CDR3: CASSLAGAGRQPQHF; DNA: TGTGCCAGCAGTTTAGCGGGGGCAGGTAGGCAGCCCCAGCATTTT
length: 11; J: TRBJ1-3; size: .; D: .; V: TRBV28; CDR3: CASRSDFTIYF; DNA: TGTGCCAGCAGATCCGACTTCACCATATATTTT
length: 14; J: TRBJ1-2; size: .; D: TRBD1; V: TRBV6-5; CDR3: CASSSGTGSNGYTF; DNA: TGTGCCAGCAGCTCCGGGACAGGGTCCAATGGCTACACCTTC
length: 15; J: TRBJ2-1; size: .; D: .; V: TRBV7-9; CDR3: CASSFGTLLSDEQFF; DNA: TGTGCCAGCAGCTTCGGTACTTTGCTTAGCGATGAGCAGTTCTTC
length: 15; J: TRBJ2-7; size: few; D: TRBD1; V: TRBV5-4; CDR3: CASSGGQVGSYEQYF; DNA: TGTGCCAGCAGCGGGGGACAGGTAGGATCCTACGAGCAGTACTTC
length: 17; J: TRBJ2-1; size: .; D: .; V: TRBV4-1; CDR3: CASSYGILARRSNEQFF; DNA: TGCGCCAGCAGCTACGGAATACTAGCCCGGAGGTCGAATGAGCAGTTCTTC
length: 15; J: TRBJ2-2; size: .; D: .; V: TRBV7-2; CDR3: CASSLARRVIGELFF; DNA: TGTGCCAGCAGCTTAGCCCGCCGGGTCATCGGGGAGCTGTTTTTT